The T cell receptor (beta chain) under discussion was sequenced for a study of T cells after somatic rescue of genetic block. Produced via immunoSEQ multiplex PCR; TCRdb's table is partial and in-frame only. Among 68,000 or so clones listed, about nine tenths were seen once. The sample consisted of peripheral blood mononuclear cells (PBMCs). This sequence originates from a middle-aged man.

CDR3 coding DNA: TGTGCCAGCAGCCCACTCTCAGGGTCGGGACCAGGCGGTGAAAAACTGTTTTTT. Residues: CASSPLSGSGPGGEKLFF. This chain uses TRBV7-9 with TRBJ1-4, with TRBD1 as a possible D gene (5 bases). The length of the CDR3 is 18 residues. Germline lookup yields CDR1 SEHNR and CDR2 FQNEAQ (reference sequence). V was cut by 5 bases and J by 7 bases, with 26 bases left in between.